This T cell receptor beta chain was identified in a study of CD8 T cells in ankylosing spondylitis. About this clonotype itself: Its target is unknown.

The V gene end was trimmed by 6 bases and the J gene end by 6 bases; junction bases not matched to a gene: 12. The CDR3 is made up of 15 amino acids. From germline, CDR1 is SGHTA and CDR2 FQGNSA. Study-level findings and limits: Several of the motif variants were reported before in synovial fluid and blood from reactive arthritis. Those disease-linked clones were CD8+; they were also relatively rare in peripheral blood. Disease-linked clones reportedly concentrated significantly in matched ankylosing spondylitis synovial fluid. One TCR beta motif, made up of several highly homologous variants, appeared characteristic of ankylosing spondylitis blood.

TCRdb reanalysed the 5' RACE reads using MiXCR and keeps one entry per CDR3 protein. The sample has approximately 550,000 distinct CDR3 sequences, about 13% seen once; the top ten hold approximately 6.2%. The source is a male donor with ankylosing spondylitis. The J gene is TRBJ2-3, the V gene TRBV7-2, with TRBD2 identical over 7 bases. The sequenced sample was blood, either unsorted or a sorted T cell fraction (not recorded which). In DNA, the CDR3 is TGTGCCAGCAGGGCCTTTTCTGGCGGGAGTGATACGCAGTATTTT. Amino acid sequence: CASRAFSGGSDTQYF.